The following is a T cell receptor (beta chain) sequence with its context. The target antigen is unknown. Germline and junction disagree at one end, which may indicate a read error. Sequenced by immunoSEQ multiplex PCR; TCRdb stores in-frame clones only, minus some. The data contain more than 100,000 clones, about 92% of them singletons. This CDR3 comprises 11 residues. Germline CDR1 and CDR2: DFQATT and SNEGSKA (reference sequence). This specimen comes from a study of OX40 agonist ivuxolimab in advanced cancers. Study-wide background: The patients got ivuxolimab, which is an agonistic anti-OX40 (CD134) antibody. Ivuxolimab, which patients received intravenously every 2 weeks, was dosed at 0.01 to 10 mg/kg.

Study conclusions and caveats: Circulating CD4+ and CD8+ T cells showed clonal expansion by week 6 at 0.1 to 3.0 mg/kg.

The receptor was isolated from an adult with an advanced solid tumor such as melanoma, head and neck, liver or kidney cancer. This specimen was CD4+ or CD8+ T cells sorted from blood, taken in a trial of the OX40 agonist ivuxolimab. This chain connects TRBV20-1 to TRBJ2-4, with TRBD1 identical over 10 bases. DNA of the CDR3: TGCAGTGCCCCGCAGGACAGGGGGATACACTTC. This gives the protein CSAPQDRGIHF.